This entry is about one T cell receptor beta chain. The data were obtained in a study of blood T cell repertoires in COVID-19. Across the whole study: Some COVID-19 samples were acute and others convalescent; all came from the United States, Italy and Spain. Sources were T cells, B-cell-depleted T cells, or PBMCs; the material itself was cDNA or gDNA.

Those enrolled, adults aged roughly 18 to 100 years, came from under 25 US areas. Clinical history reported by participants formed the basis on which cohorts were assigned. The repertoire was sequenced with immunoSEQ multiplex PCR; TCRdb's copy has only in-frame clones and lacks some. Among 220,000 or so clones listed, 84% were seen once. The specimen sequenced was PBMCs or T cells enriched from blood (not recorded which). This receptor was identified in a woman in her thirties or forties who had recovered from COVID-19.

The CDR3 DNA reads as TGTGCCAGCAGCCCCCGACAGTCTAATGAAAAACTGTTTTTT. This gives the protein CASSPRQSNEKLFF. The V and J genes are TRBV7-9 and TRBJ1-4; D is perhaps TRBD1 (5 bases). CDR1 is SEHNR and CDR2 is FQNEAQ in the germline V gene (reference sequence). The CDR3 sequence is 14 residues long. Trimming shortened V by 5 bases and J by 3 bases, and 10 bases separated the two germline ends.